This passage covers 4 T cell receptor beta chains from one sample sequenced in a study of T-cell memory formation after mild COVID-19. Using its own MiXCR run on the 5' RACE reads, TCRdb lists one record per CDR3 protein. The sample lists around 390,000 distinct CDR3 sequences, 16% seen once, with 20% to 25% in the top ten. Sample: PBMCs or a T cell subset sorted from them (not recorded which). The receptors derive from a man aged 18-30 years who had mild COVID-19 (a few samples of this study predate the infection). Cell type and time point are not known.

This rearrangement joins TRBV6-2 or TRBV6-3 to TRBJ2-1; no reliable D call. Germline V gene lookup returns CDR1 MNHEY and CDR2 SVGEGT. V dropped 1 base and J dropped 5 bases, with 6 bases sitting between them. The CDR3 spans 13 residues. The CDR3 sequence: CASSYYGDNEQFF. In nucleotides, the CDR3 is TGTGCCAGCAGTTACTATGGGGACAATGAGCAGTTCTTC.

This clonotype turned up a few times. The V gene is TRBV6-5, the J gene TRBJ2-1; 12 nucleotides align to TRBD2. Unmatched junction bases numbered 4, after V lost 4 bases and J lost 9 bases. The V gene's germline CDR1 is MNHEY and CDR2 SVGAGI. This CDR3 is 14 amino acids long. The CDR3 nucleotides are TGTGCCAGCAGTTGGCTAGCGGGGGGGCTTGAGCAGTTCTTC. Translating gives CASSWLAGGLEQFF.

This clonotype showed up just once. The chain employs TRBV3-1 and TRBJ1-6; tentatively, D is TRBD1 (6 bases). Germline-derived CDR1 and CDR2 are LGHDT and YNNKEL (reference sequence). V lost 1 base to trimming and J lost 9 bases, with 7 bases between them. This CDR3 has 13 residues. DNA of the CDR3: TGTGCCAGCAGCCAAGGGACAGCTTCACCCCTCCACTTT. It codes for CASSQGTASPLHF.

The rearrangement uses TRBV24-1 and TRBJ2-1; TRBD1 or TRBD2 may be the D gene (7 bases each). This CDR3 comprises 16 residues. The V gene lost 4 bases and the J gene lost 6 bases, with 18 bases spanning the gap. CDR1 KGHDR and CDR2 SFDVKD come from the germline V gene. The CDR3 DNA is TGTGCCACCAGTGAGTCCAGGGGGGGGTGGGGCAATGAGCAGTTCTTC. This encodes CATSESRGGWGNEQFF.